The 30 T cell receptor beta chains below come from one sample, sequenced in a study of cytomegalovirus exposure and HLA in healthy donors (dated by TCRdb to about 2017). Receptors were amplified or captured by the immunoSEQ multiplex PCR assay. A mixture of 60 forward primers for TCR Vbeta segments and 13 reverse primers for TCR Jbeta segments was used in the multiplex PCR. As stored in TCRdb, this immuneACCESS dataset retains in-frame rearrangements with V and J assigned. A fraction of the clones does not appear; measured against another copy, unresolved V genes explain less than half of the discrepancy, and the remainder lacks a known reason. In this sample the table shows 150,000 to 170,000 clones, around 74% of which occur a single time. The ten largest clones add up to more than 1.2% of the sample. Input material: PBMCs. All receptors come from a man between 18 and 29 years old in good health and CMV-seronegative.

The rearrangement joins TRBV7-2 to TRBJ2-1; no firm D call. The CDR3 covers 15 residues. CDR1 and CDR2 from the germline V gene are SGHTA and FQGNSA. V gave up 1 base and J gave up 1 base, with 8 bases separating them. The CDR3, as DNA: TGTGCCAGCAGCTTAGGCGCACTTTCCTACAATGAGCAGTTCTTC. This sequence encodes CASSLGALSYNEQFF. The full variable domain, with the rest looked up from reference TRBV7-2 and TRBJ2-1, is GAGVSQSPSNKVTEKGKDVELRCDPISGHTALYWYRQSLGQGLEFLIYFQGNSAPDKSGLPSDRFSAERTGGSVSTLTIQRTQQEDSAVYLCASSLGALSYNEQFFGPGTRLTVL.

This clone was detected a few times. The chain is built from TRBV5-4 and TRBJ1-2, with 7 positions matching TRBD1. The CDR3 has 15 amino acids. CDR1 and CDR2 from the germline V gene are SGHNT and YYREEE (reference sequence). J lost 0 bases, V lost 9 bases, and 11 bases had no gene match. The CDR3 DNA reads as TGTGCCACCAACATGTGGGGACAGACTAACTATGGCTACACCTTC. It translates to CATNMWGQTNYGYTF. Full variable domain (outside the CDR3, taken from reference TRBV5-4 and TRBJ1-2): ETGVTQSPTHLIKTRGQQVTLRCSSQSGHNTVSWYQQALGQGPQFIFQYYREEENGRGNFPPRFSGLQFPNYSSELNVNALELDDSALYLCATNMWGQTNYGYTFGSGTRLTVV.

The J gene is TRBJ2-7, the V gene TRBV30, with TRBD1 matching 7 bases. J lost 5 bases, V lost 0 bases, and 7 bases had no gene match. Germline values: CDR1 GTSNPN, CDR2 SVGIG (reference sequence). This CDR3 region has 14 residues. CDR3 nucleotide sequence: TGTGCCTGGAGTGTTGACAGGGTGGCCCACGAGCAGTACTTC. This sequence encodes CAWSVDRVAHEQYF.

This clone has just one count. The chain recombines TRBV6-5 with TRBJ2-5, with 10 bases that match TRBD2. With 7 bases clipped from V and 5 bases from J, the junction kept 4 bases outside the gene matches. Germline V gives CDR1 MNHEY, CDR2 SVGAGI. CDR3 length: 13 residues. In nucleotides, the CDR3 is TGTGCCAGCACTAGCGGGAGATGGGAGACCCAGTACTTC. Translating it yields CASTSGRWETQYF.

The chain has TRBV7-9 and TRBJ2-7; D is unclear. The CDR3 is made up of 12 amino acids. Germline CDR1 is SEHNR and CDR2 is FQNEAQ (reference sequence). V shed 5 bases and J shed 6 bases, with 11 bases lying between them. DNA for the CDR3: TGTGCCAGCAGCCCACGGCCGGGCGAGCAGTACTTC. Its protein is CASSPRPGEQYF.

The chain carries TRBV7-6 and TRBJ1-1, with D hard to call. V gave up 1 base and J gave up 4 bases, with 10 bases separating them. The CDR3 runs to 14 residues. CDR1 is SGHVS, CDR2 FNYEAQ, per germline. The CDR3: CASSLEEGSTEAFF. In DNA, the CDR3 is TGTGCCAGCAGCTTAGAAGAAGGGAGCACTGAAGCTTTCTTT.

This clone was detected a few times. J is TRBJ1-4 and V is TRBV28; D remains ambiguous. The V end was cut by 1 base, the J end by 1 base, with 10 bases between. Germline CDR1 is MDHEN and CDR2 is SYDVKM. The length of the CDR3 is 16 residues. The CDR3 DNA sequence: TGTGCCAGCAGTTTATTCGCCCCGGGAACTAATGAAAAACTGTTTTTT. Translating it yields CASSLFAPGTNEKLFF.

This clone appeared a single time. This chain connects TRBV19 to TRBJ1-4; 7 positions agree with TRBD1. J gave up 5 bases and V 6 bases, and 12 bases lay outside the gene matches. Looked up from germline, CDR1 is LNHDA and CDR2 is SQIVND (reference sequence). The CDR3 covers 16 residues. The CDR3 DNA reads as TGTGCCAGTAGAGGGGACAGAGCTAAACTAAATGAAAAACTGTTTTTT. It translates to CASRGDRAKLNEKLFF.

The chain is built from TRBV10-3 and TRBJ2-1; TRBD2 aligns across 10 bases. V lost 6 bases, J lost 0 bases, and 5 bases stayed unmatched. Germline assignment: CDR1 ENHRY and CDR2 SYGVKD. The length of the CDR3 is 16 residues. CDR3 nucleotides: TGTGCCATCAGCCTGACTAGCGGGTTCTCCTACAATGAGCAGTTCTTC. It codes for CAISLTSGFSYNEQFF.

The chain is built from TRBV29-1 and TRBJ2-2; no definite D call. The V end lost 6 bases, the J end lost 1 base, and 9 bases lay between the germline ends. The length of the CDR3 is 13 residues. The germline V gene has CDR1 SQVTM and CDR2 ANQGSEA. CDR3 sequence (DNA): TGCAGCGTGAGCCCGGGGAACACCGGGGAGCTGTTTTTT. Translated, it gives CSVSPGNTGELFF.

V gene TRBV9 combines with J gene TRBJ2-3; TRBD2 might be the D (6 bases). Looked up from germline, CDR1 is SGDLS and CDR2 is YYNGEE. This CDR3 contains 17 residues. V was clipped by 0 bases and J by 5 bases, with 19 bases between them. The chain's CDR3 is CASSVDGSGSYQDTQYF. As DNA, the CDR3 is TGTGCCAGCAGCGTAGACGGTAGCGGTTCCTACCAAGATACGCAGTATTTT.

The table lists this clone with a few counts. CDR3 bases: TGTGCCAGCAGCCCCTCCCCGCGGGGCAATGAGCAGTTCTTC. Residues: CASSPSPRGNEQFF. The rearrangement uses TRBV11-3 and TRBJ2-1; weak D call: TRBD2 (6 bases). There are 14 residues in the CDR3. Trimming took 5 bases from V and 6 from J, leaving 14 bases between them. CDR1 is SGHNT, CDR2 YENEEA, per germline.

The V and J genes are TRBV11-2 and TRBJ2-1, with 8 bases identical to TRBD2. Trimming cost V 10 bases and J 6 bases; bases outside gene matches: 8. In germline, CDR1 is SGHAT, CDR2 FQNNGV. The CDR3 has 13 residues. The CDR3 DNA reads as TGTGCCACCAGACAGGCGGGAGGCAATGAGCAGTTCTTC. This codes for CATRQAGGNEQFF.

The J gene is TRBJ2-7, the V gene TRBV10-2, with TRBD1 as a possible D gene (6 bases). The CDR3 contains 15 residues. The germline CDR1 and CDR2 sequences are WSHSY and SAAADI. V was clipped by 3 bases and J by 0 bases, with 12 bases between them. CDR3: CASSDSDRNSYEQYF. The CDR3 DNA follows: TGCGCCAGCAGTGACTCCGACAGGAACTCCTACGAGCAGTACTTC.

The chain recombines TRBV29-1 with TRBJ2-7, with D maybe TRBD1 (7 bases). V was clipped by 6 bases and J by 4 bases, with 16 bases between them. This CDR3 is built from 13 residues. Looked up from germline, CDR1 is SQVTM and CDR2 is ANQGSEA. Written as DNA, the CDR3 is TGCAGCGTGAAAGGGGGCAGCGGGTACGAGCAGTACTTC. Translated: CSVKGGSGYEQYF.

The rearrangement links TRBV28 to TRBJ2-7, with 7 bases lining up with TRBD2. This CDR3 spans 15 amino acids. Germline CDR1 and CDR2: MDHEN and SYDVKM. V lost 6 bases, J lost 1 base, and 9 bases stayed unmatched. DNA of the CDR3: TGTGCCAGCAGCCCTCGGGGAGCGGGGTCCTACGAGCAGTACTTC. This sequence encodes CASSPRGAGSYEQYF.

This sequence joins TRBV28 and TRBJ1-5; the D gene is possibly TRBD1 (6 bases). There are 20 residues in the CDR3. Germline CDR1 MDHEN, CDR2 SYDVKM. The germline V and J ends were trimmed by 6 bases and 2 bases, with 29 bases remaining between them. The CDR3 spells CASSPGPSRGGLYGNQPQHF. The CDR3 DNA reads TGTGCCAGCAGCCCAGGGCCCTCCAGGGGCGGTTTATATGGCAATCAGCCCCAGCATTTT.

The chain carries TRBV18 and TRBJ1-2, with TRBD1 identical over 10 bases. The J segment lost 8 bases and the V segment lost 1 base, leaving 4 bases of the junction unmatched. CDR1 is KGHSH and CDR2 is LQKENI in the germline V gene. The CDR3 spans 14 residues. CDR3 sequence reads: CASSPLGQGEGYTF. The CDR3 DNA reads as TGTGCCAGCTCACCACTAGGACAGGGGGAAGGCTACACCTTC.

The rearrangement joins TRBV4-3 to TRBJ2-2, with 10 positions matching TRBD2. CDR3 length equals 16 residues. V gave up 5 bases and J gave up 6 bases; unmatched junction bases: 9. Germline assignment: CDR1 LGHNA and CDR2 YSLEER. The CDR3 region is CASSSPGLATPGELFF. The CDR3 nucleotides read TGCGCCAGCAGCTCACCGGGACTAGCGACCCCCGGGGAGCTGTTTTTT.

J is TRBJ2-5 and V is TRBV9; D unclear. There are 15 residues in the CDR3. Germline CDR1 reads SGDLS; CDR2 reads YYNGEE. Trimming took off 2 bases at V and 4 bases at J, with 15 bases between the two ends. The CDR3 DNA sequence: TGTGCCAGCAGCGTCGGGTTTGGATGGCGAGAGACCCAGTACTTC. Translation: CASSVGFGWRETQYF.

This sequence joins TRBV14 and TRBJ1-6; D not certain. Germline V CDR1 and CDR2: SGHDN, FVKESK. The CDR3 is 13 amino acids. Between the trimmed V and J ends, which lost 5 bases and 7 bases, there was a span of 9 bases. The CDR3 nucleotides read TGTGCCAGCAGCTACCGGGTAAATTCACCCCTCCACTTT. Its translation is CASSYRVNSPLHF. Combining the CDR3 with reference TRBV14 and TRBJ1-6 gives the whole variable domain EAGVTQFPSHSVIEKGQTVTLRCDPISGHDNLYWYRRVMGKEIKFLLHFVKESKQDESGMPNNRFLAERTGGTYSTLKVQPAELEDSGVYFCASSYRVNSPLHFGNGTRLTVT.

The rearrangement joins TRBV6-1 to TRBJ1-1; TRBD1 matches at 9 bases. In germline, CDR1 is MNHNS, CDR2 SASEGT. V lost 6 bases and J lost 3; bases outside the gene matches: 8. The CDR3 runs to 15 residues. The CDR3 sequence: CASRELDRGDTEAFF. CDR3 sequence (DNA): TGTGCCAGCAGAGAACTCGACAGGGGGGACACTGAAGCTTTCTTT.

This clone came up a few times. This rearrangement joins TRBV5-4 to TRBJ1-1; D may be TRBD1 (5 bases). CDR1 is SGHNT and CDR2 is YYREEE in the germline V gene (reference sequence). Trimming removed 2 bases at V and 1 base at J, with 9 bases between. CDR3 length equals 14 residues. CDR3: CASSFSGANTEAFF. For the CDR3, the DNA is TGTGCCAGCAGCTTCTCTGGGGCGAACACTGAAGCTTTCTTT.

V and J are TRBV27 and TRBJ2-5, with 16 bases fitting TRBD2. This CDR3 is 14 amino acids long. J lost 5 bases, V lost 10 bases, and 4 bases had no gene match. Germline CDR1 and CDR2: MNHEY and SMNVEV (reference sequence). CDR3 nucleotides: TGTGCCACCAAGGGACTAGCGGGAGGGGAGACCCAGTACTTC. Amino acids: CATKGLAGGETQYF.

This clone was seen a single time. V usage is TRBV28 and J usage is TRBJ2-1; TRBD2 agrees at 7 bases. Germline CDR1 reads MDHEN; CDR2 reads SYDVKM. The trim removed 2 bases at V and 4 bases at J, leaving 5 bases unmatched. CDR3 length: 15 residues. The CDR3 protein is CASSLPASGYNEQFF. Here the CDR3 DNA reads TGTGCCAGCAGTTTACCAGCTAGCGGATACAATGAGCAGTTCTTC.

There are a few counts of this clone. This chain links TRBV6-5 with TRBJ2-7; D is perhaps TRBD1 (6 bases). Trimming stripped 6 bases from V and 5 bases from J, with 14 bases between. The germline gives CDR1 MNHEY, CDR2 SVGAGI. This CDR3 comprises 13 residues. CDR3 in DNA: TGTGCCAGCAGAATGGGACAAATCCACGAGCAGTACTTC. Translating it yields CASRMGQIHEQYF.

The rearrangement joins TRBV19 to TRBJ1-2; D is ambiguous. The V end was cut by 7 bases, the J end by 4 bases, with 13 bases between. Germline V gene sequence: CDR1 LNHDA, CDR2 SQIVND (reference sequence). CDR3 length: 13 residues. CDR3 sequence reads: CASTPPSGYGYTF. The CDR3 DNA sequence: TGTGCCAGTACCCCCCCCAGTGGCTATGGCTACACCTTC.

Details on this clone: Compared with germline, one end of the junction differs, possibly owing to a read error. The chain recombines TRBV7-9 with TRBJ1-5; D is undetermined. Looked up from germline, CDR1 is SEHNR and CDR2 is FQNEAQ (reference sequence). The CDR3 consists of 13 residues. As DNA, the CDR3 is TGTTCCAGCAGCCGTGAGAGCAATCAGCCCCAGCATTTT. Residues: CSSSRESNQPQHF.

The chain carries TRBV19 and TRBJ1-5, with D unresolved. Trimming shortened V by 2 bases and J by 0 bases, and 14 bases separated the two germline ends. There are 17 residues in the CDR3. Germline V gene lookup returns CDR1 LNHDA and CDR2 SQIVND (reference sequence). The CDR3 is CASSIWAQSSSNQPQHF. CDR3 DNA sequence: TGTGCCAGTAGTATATGGGCCCAGTCAAGTAGCAATCAGCCCCAGCATTTT.

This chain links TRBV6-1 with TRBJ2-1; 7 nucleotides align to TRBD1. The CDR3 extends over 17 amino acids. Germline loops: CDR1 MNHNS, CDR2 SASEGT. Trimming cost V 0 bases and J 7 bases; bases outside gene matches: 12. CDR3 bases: TGTGCCAGCAGTGAAGCGATAGGGGAAGGGGGCGGGAATGAGCAGTTCTTC. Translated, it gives CASSEAIGEGGGNEQFF.